These 5 T cell receptor beta chains were all obtained from the same sample, sequenced in a study of T cell responses to AZD1222 COVID-19 vaccine listed by TCRdb under 2021. The meaning of the sample's time point label: baseline before first vaccination. The library came from the immunoSEQ multiplex PCR assay. TCRdb re-hosts the immuneACCESS table, in-frame sequences only. Its copies lack some clones; in the studies checked, an unresolved V gene accounts for under half of them, and the cause for the rest is not known. The sample yields roughly 140,000 clones; about 91% were counted once. The ten largest clones add up to roughly 2% of the sample. The starting material was peripheral blood, obtained on day 0 of AZD1222 vaccination. The origin of the receptors is an adult in good health.

The chain recombines TRBV6-5 with TRBJ1-1; D gene ambiguous. Germline CDR1 is MNHEY and CDR2 is SVGAGI. The CDR3 has 15 residues. V lost 0 bases and J 4 bases, leaving 12 bases between the germline ends. The CDR3 protein is CASSYSNTGSTEAFF. The DNA for the CDR3 is TGTGCCAGCAGTTACTCGAATACCGGGAGCACTGAAGCTTTCTTT.

This clone has a handful of counts. The chain is built from TRBV11-2 and TRBJ2-3; 7 nucleotides match TRBD1. CDR1 SGHAT and CDR2 FQNNGV come from the germline V gene. The length of the CDR3 is 11 residues. As DNA, the CDR3 is TGTGCAATACGACAGGGAGATACGCAGTATTTT. This translates into CAIRQGDTQYF.

The rearrangement uses TRBV28 and TRBJ2-7; 9 bases agree with TRBD2. The CDR3 has 14 amino acids. V shed 8 bases and J 0 bases; nucleotides not matched to a gene: 5. From germline, CDR1 is MDHEN and CDR2 SYDVKM. CDR3 in amino acids: CASQTSGISYEQYF. DNA of the CDR3: TGTGCCAGCCAGACTAGCGGCATCTCCTACGAGCAGTACTTC.

The V and J genes are TRBV28 and TRBJ1-2; D unclear. With 2 bases removed from V and 6 bases from J, the gap between germline ends came to 13 bases. Germline-derived CDR1 and CDR2 are MDHEN and SYDVKM. The CDR3 length is 14 residues. The CDR3 region has the DNA TGTGCCAGCAGTTTACCAGGTAGGAGTGATGGCTACACCTTC. Protein product: CASSLPGRSDGYTF.

The chain links TRBV30 to TRBJ2-7; D not certain. The germline V and J ends were trimmed by 5 bases and 3 bases, with 14 bases remaining between them. CDR1 GTSNPN and CDR2 SVGIG come from the germline V gene (reference sequence). The CDR3 is made up of 13 amino acids. The CDR3 loop is CAWAFGRSYEQYF. The DNA for the CDR3 is TGTGCCTGGGCGTTTGGGCGGAGCTACGAGCAGTACTTC.